The clone carrying this T cell receptor (beta chain) was found a few times. The antigen remains unidentified. V trimming: 3 bases; J trimming: 4 bases; junction bases outside the gene matches: 2. CDR3 length: 14 residues. Germline CDR1 LNHNV, CDR2 YYDKDF (reference sequence). The sample originates from a study of cytomegalovirus exposure and HLA in healthy donors. Findings of the study overall: Later genetic work tied a missense DCLRE1C variant to beta-chain V and J trimming. Relative to the approximately 700-donor mean, N-insertions were reportedly fewer in an Asian-associated ancestry cluster in a later analysis. Some V segments, including TRBV6-2 and TRBV6-3, were excluded as indistinguishable.

The study ran its PCR with 60 Vbeta and 13 Jbeta primers. The table came from immunoSEQ multiplex PCR; TCRdb's copy has only in-frame clones and leaves some out. The sample yields roughly 98,000 clones, 70% to 80% seen once. This chain connects TRBV15 to TRBJ2-2, with TRBD1 matching over 7 bases. The receptor was isolated from a man in his forties or fifties in good health and CMV-seronegative. Sequencing was performed on PBMCs. This chain's CDR3 is CATSSYRGTGELFF. The CDR3 DNA is TGTGCCACCAGCAGCTACAGGGGCACCGGGGAGCTGTTTTTT.